The sequence of this TCR beta chain was determined in a study of type 1 regulatory T cells. Overall study context: An in vitro protocol generated T-allo10, a Tr1-enriched, alloantigen-specific CD4 T cell product.

TCRdb ran MiXCR on the reads and lists one entry per CDR3 protein. The sample records over 55,000 distinct CDR3 sequences, 63% being singletons. With 1 base removed from V and 5 bases from J, the gap between germline ends came to 15 bases. This CDR3 is 16 amino acids long. Germline assignment: CDR1 SGHNT and CDR2 YYREEE (reference sequence). Turning to this clonotype: Its antigen is still unknown.

T-allo10 cells from the graft donor were described as anergic, host-alloantigen-specific, and alloantigen-specific suppressors. Sequences were obtained from cultured T cells, either the whole culture or a sorted T cell fraction (not recorded which). Subset given: Tr1-enriched cell product generated in vitro against host alloantigens. V and J are TRBV5-4 and TRBJ2-2; unclear D gene. The TCR comes from a human donor in good health. CDR3 sequence: CASSLIFSLGTGELFF. In nucleotides, the CDR3 is TGTGCCAGCAGCTTGATTTTTTCGCTGGGGACCGGGGAGCTGTTTTTT.